A single sample is the source of the 21 T cell receptor beta chains below, sequenced in a study of CD8 T cells in ankylosing spondylitis. Study-wide points: Ankylosing spondylitis blood appeared to be characterized by a TCR beta motif of 7 to 9 highly homologous variants.

MiXCR was run by TCRdb on the 5' RACE reads, yielding one entry per CDR3 protein. In the table there are more than 400,000 distinct CDR3 sequences, less than 6% of which are singletons. For these TCRs, the target antigens are not known. Sequenced input: blood, either unsorted or a sorted T cell fraction (not recorded which). Receptors originate from a male donor with ankylosing spondylitis.

There are many counts of this clonotype. This chain uses TRBV29-1 with TRBJ2-7; TRBD1 matches 7 bases. The CDR3 is 15 amino acids. Unmatched junction bases numbered 11, after V lost 6 bases and J lost 0 bases. Germline CDR1 reads SQVTM; CDR2 reads ANQGSEA. This CDR3 is CSVVVGTAISYEQYF. CDR3 coding DNA: TGCAGCGTAGTTGTGGGGACAGCGATCTCCTACGAGCAGTACTTC.

The table lists this clonotype with many counts. This chain joins TRBV7-2 and TRBJ1-1; D is unclear. There are 11 residues in the CDR3. V dropped 6 bases and J dropped 6 bases, with 8 bases sitting between them. Germline V gene data show CDR1 as SGHTA and CDR2 as FQGNSA. CDR3 nucleotide sequence: TGTGCCAGCAGTACGTGGTCTGAAGCTTTCTTT. Amino acid sequence: CASSTWSEAFF.

Ten or more counts support this clonotype. The chain combines TRBV12-3 or TRBV12-4 with TRBJ1-1, with D unresolved. The CDR3 has 11 residues. V shed 5 bases and J shed 6 bases, with 7 bases lying between them. The CDR3 DNA is TGTGCCAGCAGTCTCATAGCTGAAGCTTTCTTT. It codes for CASSLIAEAFF.

This clonotype has only one observation. The V call is TRBV2, the J call TRBJ1-1, with 7 nucleotides matching TRBD1. Losses at the gene ends were 8 bases for V and 3 bases for J; bases not matched to a gene: 24. The germline V gene has CDR1 SNHLY and CDR2 FYNNEI. The CDR3 runs to 19 residues. The CDR3 DNA follows: TGTGCCAGCTGCGGGAACGGGACAGTTGTTATATTCCCTTACACTGAAGCTTTCTTT. It translates to CASCGNGTVVIFPYTEAFF.

This clonotype was detected many times. The rearrangement uses TRBV20-1 and TRBJ1-5; TRBD1 matches at 10 bases. The germline gives CDR1 DFQATT, CDR2 SNEGSKA (reference sequence). V lost 1 base to trimming and J lost 6 bases; unmatched junction nucleotides: 3. The CDR3 totals 14 residues. The CDR3 sequence is CSARAWDRGQPQHF. The CDR3 nucleotides are TGCAGTGCTAGAGCGTGGGACAGGGGTCAGCCCCAGCATTTT.

This chain links TRBV7-2 with TRBJ1-4; the D is unclear. The length of the CDR3 is 14 residues. With 1 base removed from V and 4 bases from J, the gap between germline ends came to 7 bases. Germline CDR1 is SGHTA and CDR2 is FQGNSA. The CDR3 bases are TGTGCCAGCAGCTTAGGGAGCTATAATGAAAAACTGTTTTTT. It is translated as CASSLGSYNEKLFF.

This chain links TRBV2 with TRBJ1-2, with D hard to call. The CDR3 sequence is 13 residues long. Trimming removed 3 bases from V and 5 bases from J, with 10 bases in between. Germline-derived CDR1 and CDR2 are SNHLY and FYNNEI. The CDR3 loop is CASSEADRYGYTF. The CDR3 nucleotides are TGTGCCAGCAGTGAGGCGGATCGGTATGGCTACACCTTC.

This clonotype was counted many times. The chain recombines TRBV27 with TRBJ2-4, with TRBD2 matching over 12 bases. V lost 3 bases, J lost 8 bases, and 2 bases stayed unmatched. Germline V gene sequence: CDR1 MNHEY, CDR2 SMNVEV (reference sequence). This CDR3 has 14 residues. Here the CDR3 reads CASSLTSGSDIQYF. In DNA, the CDR3 is TGTGCCAGCAGTTTGACTAGCGGGAGTGACATTCAGTACTTC.

In this sample, this clonotype turned up once. The CDR3 coding sequence is TGTGCCAGCAGCTTGAACAGACGATACGAGCAGTACTTC. Its translation is CASSLNRRYEQYF. The V call is TRBV5-4, the J call TRBJ2-7; D is uncertain. This CDR3 comprises 13 residues. Trimming took off 1 base at V and 4 bases at J, with 9 bases between the two ends. CDR1 is SGHNT and CDR2 is YYREEE in the germline V gene (reference sequence).

This clonotype was counted ten times or more. The J gene is TRBJ2-3, the V gene TRBV10-3; TRBD2 matches at 9 bases. J was trimmed by 5 bases and V by 4 bases; bases with no gene match: 7. CDR3 length: 15 amino acids. Germline lookup yields CDR1 ENHRY and CDR2 SYGVKD. The chain's CDR3 is CAISGVAGVLDTQYF. The CDR3 nucleotides are TGTGCCATCAGTGGAGTAGCGGGAGTGTTAGATACGCAGTATTTT.

This clonotype was found many times. This chain joins TRBV6-6 and TRBJ2-3; a weak D match, TRBD2 (6 bases). The CDR3 totals 13 residues. In germline, CDR1 is MNHNY, CDR2 SVGAGI (reference sequence). Between the trimmed V and J ends, which lost 2 bases and 6 bases, there was a span of 9 bases. CDR3 region: CASSYLGGDTQYF. The CDR3 nucleotides read TGTGCCAGCAGTTACCTTGGAGGGGATACGCAGTATTTT.

This clonotype came up a few times. The chain employs TRBV29-1 and TRBJ1-3, with D hard to call. Trimming left V 7 bases short and J 4 bases short, with 14 bases between. Germline CDR1 SQVTM, CDR2 ANQGSEA. CDR3 size: 13 residues. CDR3 sequence reads: CSAVSQQGNTIYF. CDR3 DNA: TGCAGCGCCGTCAGCCAGCAAGGAAACACCATATATTTT.

This clonotype was counted ten times or more. V is TRBV28 and J is TRBJ1-5; tentatively, D is TRBD1 (6 bases). CDR3 length: 11 amino acids. Trimming took off 7 bases at V and 5 bases at J, with 6 bases between the two ends. CDR1 MDHEN and CDR2 SYDVKM come from the germline V gene. This chain's CDR3 is CASTGDQPQHF. The CDR3 DNA is TGTGCCAGCACAGGGGATCAGCCCCAGCATTTT. The full variable domain, completed using reference TRBV28 and TRBJ1-5, is DVKVTQSSRYLVKRTGEKVFLECVQDMDHENMFWYRQDPGLGLRLIYFSYDVKMKEKGDIPEGYSVSREKKERFSLILESASTNQTSMYLCASTGDQPQHFGDGTRLSIL.

Concerning this clonotype: With a much larger clone just one base away, this may be a read error. V usage is TRBV6-2 or TRBV6-3 and J usage is TRBJ1-6; no definite D call. V lost 8 bases to trimming and J lost 6 bases, with 11 bases between them. The CDR3 totals 13 residues. Germline V CDR1 and CDR2: MNHEY, SVGEGT. CDR3 region: CASYRGPNSPLHF. CDR3 DNA sequence: TGTGCCAGCTATCGGGGTCCTAATTCACCCCTCCACTTT.

This clonotype was detected ten times or more. The V call is TRBV5-6, the J call TRBJ2-1, with 12 positions matching TRBD1. The germline V gene has CDR1 SGHDT and CDR2 YYEEEE. Trimming took 4 bases from V and 11 from J; bases not matched to a gene: 4. There are 13 residues in the CDR3. The CDR3 coding sequence is TGTGCCAGCAGCATACGGGACAGGGGGCAGCAGTTCTTC. Protein product: CASSIRDRGQQFF.

Many counts were recorded for this clonotype. The chain joins TRBV5-1 to TRBJ2-1; 15 bases line up with TRBD2. Germline lookup yields CDR1 SGHRS and CDR2 YFSETQ. Trimming removed 4 bases from V and 5 bases from J; junction bases left unmatched: 10. This CDR3 region has 18 residues. In DNA form, the CDR3 reads TGCGCCAGCAGCCGGCGGACTAGCGGGAGGGCGAATAACAATGAGCAGTTCTTC. Protein sequence: CASSRRTSGRANNNEQFF.

This clonotype has at least ten counts. Here the CDR3 reads CASSLQTGGLTDTQYF. CDR3 in DNA: TGTGCCAGCAGTCTTCAGACAGGGGGCCTCACAGATACGCAGTATTTT. The gene calls are TRBV7-9 and TRBJ2-3, with TRBD1 matching over 10 bases. The CDR3 has 16 amino acids. CDR1 is SEHNR, CDR2 FQNEAQ, per germline (reference sequence). V lost 6 bases, J lost 2 bases, and 8 bases stayed unmatched.

This clonotype was counted only a few times. This sequence joins TRBV20-1 and TRBJ2-6; 9 nucleotides match TRBD1. Unmatched junction bases numbered 14, after V lost 5 bases and J lost 12 bases. There are 15 residues in the CDR3. Germline V gives CDR1 DFQATT, CDR2 SNEGSKA (reference sequence). This CDR3 reads CSAPPNSGQGSVLTF. CDR3 in DNA: TGCAGTGCTCCTCCCAACTCGGGACAGGGTTCCGTCCTGACTTTC.

Many counts were recorded for this clonotype. The genes are TRBV20-1 and TRBJ2-1; 11 bases agree with TRBD2. The germline V gene has CDR1 DFQATT and CDR2 SNEGSKA (reference sequence). The CDR3 is 14 amino acids. V trimming: 3 bases; J trimming: 6 bases; junction bases outside the gene matches: 4. Here the CDR3 DNA reads TGCAGTGCTAGCAGGGGACTAGCGGCCAATGAGCAGTTCTTC. It codes for CSASRGLAANEQFF.

This clonotype occurred many times. This chain uses TRBV7-9 with TRBJ2-6, with a tentative D call TRBD1 (6 bases). The V and J ends lost 5 bases and 2 bases respectively, with 16 bases between them. The CDR3 spans 17 residues. The germline V gene has CDR1 SEHNR and CDR2 FQNEAQ (reference sequence). CDR3 loop: CASSIRDTRTGANVLTF. The CDR3 DNA reads TGTGCCAGCAGCATCCGGGACACGAGAACTGGGGCCAACGTCCTGACTTTC.

This clonotype has a count of ten or more. The rearrangement uses TRBV10-3 and TRBJ1-2; TRBD1 matches 7 bases. The CDR3 extends over 14 amino acids. J gave up 3 bases and V 6 bases, and 7 bases lay outside the gene matches. Per the germline V gene, CDR1 is ENHRY and CDR2 is SYGVKD. In DNA form, the CDR3 reads TGTGCCATCAGCCCCGGGACAGAGGACTATGGCTACACCTTC. It translates to CAISPGTEDYGYTF.